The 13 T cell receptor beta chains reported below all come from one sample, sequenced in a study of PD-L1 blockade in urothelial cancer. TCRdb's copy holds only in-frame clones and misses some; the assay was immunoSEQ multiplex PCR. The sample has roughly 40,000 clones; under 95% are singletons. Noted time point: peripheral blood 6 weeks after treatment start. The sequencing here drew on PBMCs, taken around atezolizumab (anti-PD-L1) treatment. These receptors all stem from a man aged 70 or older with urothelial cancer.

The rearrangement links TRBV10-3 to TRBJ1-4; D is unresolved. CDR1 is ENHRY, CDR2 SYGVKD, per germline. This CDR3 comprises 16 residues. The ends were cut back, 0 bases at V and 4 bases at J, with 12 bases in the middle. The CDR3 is CAISESANGLNEKLFF. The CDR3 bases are TGTGCCATCAGTGAGTCGGCTAACGGACTTAATGAAAAACTGTTTTTT.

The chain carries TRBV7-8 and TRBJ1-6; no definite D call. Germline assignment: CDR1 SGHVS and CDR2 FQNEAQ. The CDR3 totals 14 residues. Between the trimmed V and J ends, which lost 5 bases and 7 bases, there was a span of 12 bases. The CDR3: CASSGGNINSPLHF. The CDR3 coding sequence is TGTGCCAGCAGCGGCGGGAACATAAATTCACCCCTCCACTTT.

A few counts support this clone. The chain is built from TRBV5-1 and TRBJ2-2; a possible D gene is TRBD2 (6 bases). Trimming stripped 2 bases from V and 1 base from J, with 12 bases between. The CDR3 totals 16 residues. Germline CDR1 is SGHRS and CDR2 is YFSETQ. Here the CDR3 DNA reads TGCGCCAGCAGCTTCGCCGACGGGGGGAACACCGGGGAGCTGTTTTTT. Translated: CASSFADGGNTGELFF.

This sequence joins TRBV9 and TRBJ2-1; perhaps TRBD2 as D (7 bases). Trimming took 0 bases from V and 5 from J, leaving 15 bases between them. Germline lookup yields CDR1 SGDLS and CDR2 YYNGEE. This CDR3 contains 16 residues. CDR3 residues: CASSVELRGPDNEQFF. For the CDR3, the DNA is TGTGCCAGCAGCGTAGAGTTGCGGGGGCCTGACAATGAGCAGTTCTTC. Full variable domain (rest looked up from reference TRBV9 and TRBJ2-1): DSGVTQTPKHLITATGQRVTLRCSPRSGDLSVYWYQQSLDQGLQFLIQYYNGEERAKGNILERFSAQQFPDLHSELNLSSLELGDSALYFCASSVELRGPDNEQFFGPGTRLTVL.

CDR3 sequence reads: CATIEPGTARNTIYF. The DNA of the CDR3 is TGTGCCACCATAGAGCCCGGGACAGCGCGAAACACCATATATTTT. This chain uses TRBV28 with TRBJ1-3, with 7 positions matching TRBD1. CDR1 and CDR2 (germline): MDHEN, SYDVKM. CDR3 size: 15 residues. Trimming at V came to 10 bases and at J to 5 bases, leaving 14 bases not matched to a gene. Variable domain in full (rest from reference TRBV28 and TRBJ1-3): DVKVTQSSRYLVKRTGEKVFLECVQDMDHENMFWYRQDPGLGLRLIYFSYDVKMKEKGDIPEGYSVSREKKERFSLILESASTNQTSMYLCATIEPGTARNTIYFGEGSWLTVV.

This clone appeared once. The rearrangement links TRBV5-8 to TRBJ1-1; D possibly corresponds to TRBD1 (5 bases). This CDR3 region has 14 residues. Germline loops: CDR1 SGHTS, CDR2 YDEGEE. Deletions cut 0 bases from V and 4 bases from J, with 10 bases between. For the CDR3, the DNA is TGTGCCAGCAGCTTGGGGCAGGGTAGCACTGAAGCTTTCTTT. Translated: CASSLGQGSTEAFF.

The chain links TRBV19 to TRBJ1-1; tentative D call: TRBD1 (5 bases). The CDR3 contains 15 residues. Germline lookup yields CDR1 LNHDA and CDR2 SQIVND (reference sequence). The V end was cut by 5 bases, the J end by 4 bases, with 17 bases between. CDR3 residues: CASSLILGRGTEAFF. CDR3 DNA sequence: TGTGCCAGTAGTCTCATTCTCGGGAGGGGCACTGAAGCTTTCTTT.

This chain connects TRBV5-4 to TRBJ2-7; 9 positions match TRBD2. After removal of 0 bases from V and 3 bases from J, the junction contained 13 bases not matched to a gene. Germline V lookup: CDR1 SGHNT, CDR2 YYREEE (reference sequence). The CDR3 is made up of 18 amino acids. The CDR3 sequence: CASSLAVGRAGGDYEQYF. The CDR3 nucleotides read TGTGCCAGCAGCTTGGCTGTGGGACGAGCGGGAGGAGACTACGAGCAGTACTTC.

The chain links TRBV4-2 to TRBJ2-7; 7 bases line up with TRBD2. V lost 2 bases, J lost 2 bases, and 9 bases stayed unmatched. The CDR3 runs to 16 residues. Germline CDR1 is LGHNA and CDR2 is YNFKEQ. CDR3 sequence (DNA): TGTGCCAGCAGCCAACCTACTGGCGGGAGACCCTACGAGCAGTACTTC. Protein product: CASSQPTGGRPYEQYF.

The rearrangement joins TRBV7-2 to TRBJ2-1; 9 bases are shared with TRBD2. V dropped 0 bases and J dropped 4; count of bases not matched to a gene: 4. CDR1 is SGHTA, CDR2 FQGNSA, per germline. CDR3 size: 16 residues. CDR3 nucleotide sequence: TGTGCCAGCAGCTTAGCGTCTAGCGGGGCTTACAATGAGCAGTTCTTC. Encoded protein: CASSLASSGAYNEQFF.

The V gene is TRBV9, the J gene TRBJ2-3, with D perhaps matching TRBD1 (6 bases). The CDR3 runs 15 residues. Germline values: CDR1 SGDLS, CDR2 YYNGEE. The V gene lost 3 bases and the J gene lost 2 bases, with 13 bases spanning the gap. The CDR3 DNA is TGTGCCAGCAGCGGCGACAGGAGCTACACAGATACGCAGTATTTT. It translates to CASSGDRSYTDTQYF.

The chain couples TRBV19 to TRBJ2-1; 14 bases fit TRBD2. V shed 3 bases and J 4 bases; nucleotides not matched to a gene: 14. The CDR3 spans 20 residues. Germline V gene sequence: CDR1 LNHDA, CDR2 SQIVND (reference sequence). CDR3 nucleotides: TGTGCCAGTAGTATCCCATCTACCGGGACTAGCGGGGGCCCATACAATGAGCAGTTCTTC. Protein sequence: CASSIPSTGTSGGPYNEQFF. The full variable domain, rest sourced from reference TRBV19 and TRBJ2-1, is DGGITQSPKYLFRKEGQNVTLSCEQNLNHDAMYWYRQDPGQGLRLIYYSQIVNDFQKGDIAEGYSVSREKKESFPLTVTSAQKNPTAFYLCASSIPSTGTSGGPYNEQFFGPGTRLTVL.

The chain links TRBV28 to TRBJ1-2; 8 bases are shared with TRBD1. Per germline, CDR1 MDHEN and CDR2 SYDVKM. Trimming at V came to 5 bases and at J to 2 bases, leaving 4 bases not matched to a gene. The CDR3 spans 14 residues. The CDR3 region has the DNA TGTGCCAGCAGTCCGCAGGGGGCGAACTATGGCTACACCTTC. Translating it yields CASSPQGANYGYTF.